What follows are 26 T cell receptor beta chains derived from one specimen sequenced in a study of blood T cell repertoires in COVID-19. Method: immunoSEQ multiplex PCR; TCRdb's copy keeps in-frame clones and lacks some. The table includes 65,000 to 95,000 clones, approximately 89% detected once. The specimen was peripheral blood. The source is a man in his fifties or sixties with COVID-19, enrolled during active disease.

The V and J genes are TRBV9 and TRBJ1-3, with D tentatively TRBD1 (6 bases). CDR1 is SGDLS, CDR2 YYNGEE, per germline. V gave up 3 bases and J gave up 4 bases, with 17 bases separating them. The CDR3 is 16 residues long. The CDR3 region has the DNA TGTGCCAGCAGCGCCGATCCCAGGGGTAGGGGAAACACCATATATTTT. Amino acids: CASSADPRGRGNTIYF. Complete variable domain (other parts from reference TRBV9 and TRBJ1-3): DSGVTQTPKHLITATGQRVTLRCSPRSGDLSVYWYQQSLDQGLQFLIQYYNGEERAKGNILERFSAQQFPDLHSELNLSSLELGDSALYFCASSADPRGRGNTIYFGEGSWLTVV.

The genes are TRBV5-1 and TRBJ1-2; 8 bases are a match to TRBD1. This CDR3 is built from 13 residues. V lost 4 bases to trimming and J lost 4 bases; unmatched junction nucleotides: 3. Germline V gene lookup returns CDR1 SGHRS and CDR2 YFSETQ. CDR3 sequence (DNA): TGCGCCAGCAGCCTGGACAGGGTCTATGGCTACACCTTC. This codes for CASSLDRVYGYTF.

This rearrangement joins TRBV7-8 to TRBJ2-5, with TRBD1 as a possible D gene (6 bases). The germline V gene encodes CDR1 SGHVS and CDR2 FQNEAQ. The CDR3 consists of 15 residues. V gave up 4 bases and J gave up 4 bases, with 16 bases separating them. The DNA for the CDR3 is TGTGCCAGCAGCTACCGACAGGTCGAGAGAGAGACCCAGTACTTC. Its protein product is CASSYRQVERETQYF.

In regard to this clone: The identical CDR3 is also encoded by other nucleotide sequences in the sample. CDR3: CAWSVQGETQYF. The CDR3 nucleotides are TGTGCCTGGAGTGTACAGGGCGAGACCCAGTACTTC. V is TRBV30 and J is TRBJ2-5, with D possibly being TRBD1 (6 bases). Per the germline V gene, CDR1 is GTSNPN and CDR2 is SVGIG (reference sequence). The germline V and J ends were trimmed by 0 bases and 5 bases, with 7 bases remaining between them. This CDR3 has 12 residues. The entire variable domain, with the rest obtained from reference TRBV30 and TRBJ2-5, is as follows: SQTIHQWPATLVQPVGSPLSLECTVEGTSNPNLYWYRQAAGRGLQLLFYSVGIGQISSEVPQNLSASRPQDRQFILSSKKLLLSDSGFYLCAWSVQGETQYFGPGTRLLVL.

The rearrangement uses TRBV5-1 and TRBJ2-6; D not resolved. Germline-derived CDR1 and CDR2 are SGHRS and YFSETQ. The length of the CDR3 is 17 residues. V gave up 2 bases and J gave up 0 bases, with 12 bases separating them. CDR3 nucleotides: TGCGCCAGCAGCTTATCGCAGGCGTTCTCTGGGGCCAACGTCCTGACTTTC. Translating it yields CASSLSQAFSGANVLTF.

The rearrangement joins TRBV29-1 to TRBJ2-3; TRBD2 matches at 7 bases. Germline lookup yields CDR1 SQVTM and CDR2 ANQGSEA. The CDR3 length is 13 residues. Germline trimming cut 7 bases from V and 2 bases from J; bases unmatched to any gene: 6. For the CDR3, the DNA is TGCAGCGCTGGGCTAGCGGTCACAGATACGCAGTATTTT. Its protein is CSAGLAVTDTQYF.

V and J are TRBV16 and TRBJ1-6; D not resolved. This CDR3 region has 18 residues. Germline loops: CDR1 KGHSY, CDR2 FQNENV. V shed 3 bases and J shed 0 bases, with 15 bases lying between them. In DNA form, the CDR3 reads TGTGCCAGCAGCCAGACAACACAGTTAAGCTCCTATAATTCACCCCTCCACTTT. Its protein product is CASSQTTQLSSYNSPLHF.

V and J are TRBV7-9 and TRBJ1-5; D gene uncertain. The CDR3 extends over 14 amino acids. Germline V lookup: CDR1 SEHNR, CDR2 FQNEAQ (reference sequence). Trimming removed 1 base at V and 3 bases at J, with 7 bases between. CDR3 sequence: CASSLGGINQPQHF. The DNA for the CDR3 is TGTGCCAGCAGCTTAGGAGGGATCAATCAGCCCCAGCATTTT.

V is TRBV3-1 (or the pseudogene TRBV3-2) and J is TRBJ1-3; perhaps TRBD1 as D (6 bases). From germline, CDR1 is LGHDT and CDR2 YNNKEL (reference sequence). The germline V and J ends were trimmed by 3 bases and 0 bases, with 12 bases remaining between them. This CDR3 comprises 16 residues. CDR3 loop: CASSQGGQSSGNTIYF. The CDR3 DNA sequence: TGTGCCAGCAGCCAGGGCGGACAGAGCTCTGGAAACACCATATATTTT.

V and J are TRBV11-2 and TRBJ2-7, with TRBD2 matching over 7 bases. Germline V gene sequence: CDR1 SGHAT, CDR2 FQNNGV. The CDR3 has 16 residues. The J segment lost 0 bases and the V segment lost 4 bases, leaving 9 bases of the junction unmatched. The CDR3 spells CASSSVRGENSYEQYF. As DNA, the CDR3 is TGTGCCAGCAGCTCGGTACGGGGGGAGAACTCCTACGAGCAGTACTTC. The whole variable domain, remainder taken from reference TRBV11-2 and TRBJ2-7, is EAGVAQSPRYKIIEKRQSVAFWCNPISGHATLYWYQQILGQGPKLLIQFQNNGVVDDSQLPKDRFSAERLKGVDSTLKIQPAKLEDSAVYLCASSSVRGENSYEQYFGPGTRLTVT.

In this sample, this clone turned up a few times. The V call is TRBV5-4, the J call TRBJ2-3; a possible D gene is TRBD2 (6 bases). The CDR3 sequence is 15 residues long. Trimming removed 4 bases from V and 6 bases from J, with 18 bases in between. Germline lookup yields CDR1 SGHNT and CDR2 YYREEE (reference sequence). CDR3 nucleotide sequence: TGTGCCAGCAGCCGGCCGGGACTTGGTGAGGATACGCAGTATTTT. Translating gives CASSRPGLGEDTQYF.

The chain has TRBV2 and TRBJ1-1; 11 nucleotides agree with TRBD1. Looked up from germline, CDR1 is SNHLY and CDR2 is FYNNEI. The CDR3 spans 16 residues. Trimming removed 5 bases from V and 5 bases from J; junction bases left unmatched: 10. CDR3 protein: CASSRSQGDRGTEAFF. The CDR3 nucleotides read TGTGCCAGCAGTCGATCACAGGGGGACAGGGGGACTGAAGCTTTCTTT.

This CDR3 is CAWSAVGRASGRNEQFF. The CDR3 region has the DNA TGTGCCTGGAGTGCCGTTGGTAGGGCTAGCGGGAGAAATGAGCAGTTCTTC. The rearrangement links TRBV30 to TRBJ2-1; 10 nucleotides line up with TRBD2. The length of the CDR3 is 17 residues. With V trimmed by 1 base and J by 7 bases, 13 bases remained unmatched. CDR1 and CDR2 from the germline V gene are GTSNPN and SVGIG (reference sequence).

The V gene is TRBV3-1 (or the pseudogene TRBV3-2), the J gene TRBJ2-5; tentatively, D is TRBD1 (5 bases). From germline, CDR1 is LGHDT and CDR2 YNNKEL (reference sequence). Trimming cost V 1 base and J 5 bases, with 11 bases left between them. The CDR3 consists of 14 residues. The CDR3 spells CASSQGQGDETQYF. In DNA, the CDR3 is TGTGCCAGCAGCCAAGGCCAGGGTGACGAGACCCAGTACTTC.

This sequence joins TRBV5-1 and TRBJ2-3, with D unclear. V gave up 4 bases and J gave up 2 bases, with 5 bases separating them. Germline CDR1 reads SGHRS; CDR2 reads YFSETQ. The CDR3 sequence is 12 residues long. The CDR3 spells CASSPNTDTQYF. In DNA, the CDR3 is TGCGCCAGCAGCCCTAACACAGATACGCAGTATTTT.

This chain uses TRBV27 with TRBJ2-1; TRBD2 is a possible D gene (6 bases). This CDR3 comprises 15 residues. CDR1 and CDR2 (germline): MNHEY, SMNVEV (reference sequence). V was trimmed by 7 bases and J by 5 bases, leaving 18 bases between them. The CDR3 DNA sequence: TGTGCCAGCACCTTATCGGGACTGGGAAACAATGAGCAGTTCTTC. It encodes CASTLSGLGNNEQFF.

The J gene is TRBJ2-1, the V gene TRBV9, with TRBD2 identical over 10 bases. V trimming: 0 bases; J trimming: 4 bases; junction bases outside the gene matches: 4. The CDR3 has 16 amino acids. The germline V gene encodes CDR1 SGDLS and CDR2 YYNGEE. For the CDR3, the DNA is TGTGCCAGCAGCGTAGAACTAGCGGGACGTTACAATGAGCAGTTCTTC. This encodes CASSVELAGRYNEQFF.

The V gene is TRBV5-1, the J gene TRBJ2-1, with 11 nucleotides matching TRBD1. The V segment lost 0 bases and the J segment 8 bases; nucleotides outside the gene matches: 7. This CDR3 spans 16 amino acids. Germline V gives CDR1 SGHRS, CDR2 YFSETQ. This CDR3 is CASSLVGTGGMYEQFF. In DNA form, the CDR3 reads TGCGCCAGCAGCTTGGTTGGGACAGGGGGGATGTATGAGCAGTTCTTC.

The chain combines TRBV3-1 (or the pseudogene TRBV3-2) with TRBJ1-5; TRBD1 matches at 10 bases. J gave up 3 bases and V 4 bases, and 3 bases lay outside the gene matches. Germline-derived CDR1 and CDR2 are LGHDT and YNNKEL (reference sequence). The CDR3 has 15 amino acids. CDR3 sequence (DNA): TGTGCCAGCAGCCCGACAGGGGGCCACAATCAGCCCCAGCATTTT. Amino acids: CASSPTGGHNQPQHF.

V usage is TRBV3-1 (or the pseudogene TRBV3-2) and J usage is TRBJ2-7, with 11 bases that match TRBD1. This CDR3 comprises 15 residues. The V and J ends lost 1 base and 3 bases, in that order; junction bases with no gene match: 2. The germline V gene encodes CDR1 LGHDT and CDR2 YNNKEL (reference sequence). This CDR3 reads CASSQAGQGVYEQYF. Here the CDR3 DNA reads TGTGCCAGCAGCCAAGCGGGACAGGGGGTCTACGAGCAGTACTTC.

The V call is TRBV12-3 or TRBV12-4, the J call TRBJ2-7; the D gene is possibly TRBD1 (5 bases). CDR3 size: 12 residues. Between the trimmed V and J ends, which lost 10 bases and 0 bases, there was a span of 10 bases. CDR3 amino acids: CATHRSSYEQYV. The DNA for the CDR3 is TGTGCCACCCACAGGAGCTCCTACGAGCAGTACGTC.

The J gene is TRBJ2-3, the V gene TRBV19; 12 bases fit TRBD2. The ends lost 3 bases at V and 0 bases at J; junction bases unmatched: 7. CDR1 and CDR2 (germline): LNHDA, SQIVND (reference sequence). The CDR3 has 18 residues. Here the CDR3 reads CASSIGLAGGLSTDTQYF. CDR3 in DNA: TGTGCCAGTAGTATTGGGCTAGCGGGAGGGCTTAGCACAGATACGCAGTATTTT.

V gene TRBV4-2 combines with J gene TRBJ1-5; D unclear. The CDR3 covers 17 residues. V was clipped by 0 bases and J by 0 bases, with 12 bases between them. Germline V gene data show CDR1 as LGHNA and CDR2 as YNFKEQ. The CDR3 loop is CASSQENSRNSNQPQHF. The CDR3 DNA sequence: TGTGCCAGCAGCCAAGAAAATAGCAGAAATAGCAATCAGCCCCAGCATTTT.

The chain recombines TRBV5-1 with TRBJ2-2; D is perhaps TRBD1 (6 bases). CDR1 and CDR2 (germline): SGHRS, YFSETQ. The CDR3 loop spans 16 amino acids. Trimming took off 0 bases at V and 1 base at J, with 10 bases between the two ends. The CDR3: CASSLDDRQNTGELFF. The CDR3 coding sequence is TGCGCCAGCAGCTTGGATGACAGGCAGAACACCGGGGAGCTGTTTTTT.

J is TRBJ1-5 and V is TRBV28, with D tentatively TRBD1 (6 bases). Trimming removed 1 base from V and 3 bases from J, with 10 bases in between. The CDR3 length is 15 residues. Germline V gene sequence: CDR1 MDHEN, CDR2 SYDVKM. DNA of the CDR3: TGTGCCAGCAGTTTATTACAGGGATCCAATCAGCCCCAGCATTTT. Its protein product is CASSLLQGSNQPQHF.

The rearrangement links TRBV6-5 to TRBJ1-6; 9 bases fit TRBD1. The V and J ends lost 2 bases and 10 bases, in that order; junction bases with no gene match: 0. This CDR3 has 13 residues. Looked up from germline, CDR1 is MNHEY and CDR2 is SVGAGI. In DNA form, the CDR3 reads TGTGCCAGCAGTTACGGGACAGGGTCACCCCTCCACTTT. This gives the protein CASSYGTGSPLHF.